A selection of T cell receptor beta chains follows, all from one sample in a study of cytomegalovirus exposure and HLA in healthy donors. Sequencing was performed with immunoSEQ multiplex PCR; in TCRdb, only in-frame clones are kept and a portion is missing. This table holds more than 80,000 clones, 78% found once. Sequencing used PBMCs. Source of these receptors: a young man in good health and CMV-seropositive. The CDR3 runs from the conserved cysteine through the conserved F or W. The D gene is left open where the match is weak. Some rows have no size entry. The others give once, few or many, or a class for an expanded clone.

CDR3 protein	CDR3 DNA	clone size	J gene	D gene	V gene
CASSESKFAGKYF	TGCGCCAGCAGTGAGTCGAAATTCGCAGGCAAGTACTTC	few	TRBJ2-7	.	TRBV10-1
CASSYGLGSSYEQYF	TGTGCCAGCAGTTACGGGCTCGGGAGTAGTTACGAGCAGTACTTC	.	TRBJ2-7	.	TRBV6-5
CATSGTTYQETQYF	TGTGCCACCTCCGGGACTACGTACCAAGAGACCCAGTACTTC	.	TRBJ2-5	TRBD2	TRBV2
CASSLRGGPSGEAFF	TGTGCCAGCAGCTTAAGGGGCGGACCGTCCGGTGAAGCTTTCTTT	.	TRBJ1-1	.	TRBV7-8
CASSQGESGAVETQYF	TGTGCCAGCAGCCAAGGGGAGAGCGGGGCGGTGGAGACCCAGTACTTC	.	TRBJ2-5	TRBD2	TRBV4-2
CASSQGTQDGYTF	TGCGCCAGCAGCCAAGGGACACAGGATGGCTACACCTTC	.	TRBJ1-2	.	TRBV5-1
CASSYSGGSTYEQYF	TGTGCCAGCAGTTACTCCGGGGGGTCAACCTACGAGCAGTACTTC	few	TRBJ2-7	TRBD2	TRBV6-5
CASSLGLAGREQYF	TGCGCCAGCAGCTTGGGACTAGCGGGACGCGAGCAGTACTTC	.	TRBJ2-7	TRBD2	TRBV5-1
CASSESIANQPQHF	TGCGCCAGCAGTGAGTCGATAGCAAATCAGCCCCAGCATTTT	.	TRBJ1-5	.	TRBV10-2
CASSLPSGREEQFF	TGTGCCAGCAGCCTTCCTAGCGGGAGAGAAGAGCAGTTCTTC	.	TRBJ2-1	TRBD2	TRBV5-4
CASSLSLGGQPQHF	TGCGCCAGCAGCTTGTCTCTAGGGGGTCAGCCCCAGCATTTT	.	TRBJ1-5	.	TRBV5-1
CSVGGGNTEAFF	TGCAGCGTTGGGGGGGGGAACACTGAAGCTTTCTTT	few	TRBJ1-1	.	TRBV29-1
CASSPRAGYGYTF	TGTGCCAGCAGCCCCAGGGCCGGCTATGGCTACACCTTC	.	TRBJ1-2	.	TRBV9
CASSQLVADTQYF	TGCGCCAGCAGCCAACTAGTGGCAGATACGCAGTATTTT	.	TRBJ2-3	.	TRBV4-1
CATSRDNMGRETQYF	TGTGCCACCAGCAGGGATAATATGGGGAGGGAGACCCAGTACTTC	.	TRBJ2-5	.	TRBV15
CASSLQTGLQYF	TGTGCCAGCAGTCTACAAACAGGGCTGCAGTACTTC	.	TRBJ2-7	.	TRBV6-5
CASSFRDRAPRSYGYTF	TGTGCCAGCAGCTTCCGGGACAGGGCTCCCCGATCCTATGGCTACACCTTC	.	TRBJ1-2	TRBD1	TRBV7-8
CASSLRDRQTQYF	TGTGCCAGCAGTCTCCGGGACAGGCAGACCCAGTACTTC	.	TRBJ2-5	TRBD1	TRBV11-2
CASSLFNSGRARSYEQYF	TGTGCCAGCAGCTTATTTAATAGCGGGAGGGCCAGATCCTACGAGCAGTACTTC	.	TRBJ2-7	TRBD2	TRBV11-2
CASSFPGQPNEQFF	TGTGCCAGCAGCTTCCCGGGACAGCCGAATGAGCAGTTCTTC	.	TRBJ2-1	TRBD1	TRBV7-9
CASARDRSTQPQHF	TGTGCCAGCGCCAGGGACAGATCGACTCAGCCCCAGCATTTT	few	TRBJ1-5	TRBD1	TRBV6-5
CASSVGLVYEQYF	TGTGCCAGTAGTGTGGGACTAGTCTACGAGCAGTACTTC	.	TRBJ2-7	TRBD2	TRBV19